Listed below are T cell receptor beta chains from one sample, sequenced in a study of blood T cell repertoires in COVID-19. The method was immunoSEQ multiplex PCR; TCRdb's version includes in-frame clones alone and lacks a portion of them. The sample lists about 68,000 clones, 86% occurring once. What was sequenced was peripheral blood. Source of these receptors: a man aged 25-45 years with acute or convalescent COVID-19. CDR3s include the opening cysteine and the closing phenylalanine or tryptophan. D genes are given only for firm matches. For some rows the clone size is stated as once, few or many, or as a class when expanded; others skip it.

clone size	V gene	J gene	D gene	CDR3 DNA	CDR3 protein
NA	TRBV29-1	TRBJ1-1	TRBD1	TGCAGCGTCGAGGGGACAGGGGGAGCGAACACTGAAGCTTTCTTT	CSVEGTGGANTEAFF
NA	TRBV7-9	TRBJ2-7	NA	TGTGCCAGCACCCAGGGCAGCCGCAGGGAGCAGTACTTC	CASTQGSRREQYF
NA	TRBV11-2	TRBJ2-3	TRBD1	TGTGCCAGCCTAGACTCAGACAGGGCGCCTTACACAGATACGCAGTATTTT	CASLDSDRAPYTDTQYF
NA	TRBV4-1	TRBJ1-4	TRBD1	TGCGCCAGCAGCCAAGGGGGACAGGGGAGTGAAAAACTGTTTTTT	CASSQGGQGSEKLFF
NA	TRBV9	TRBJ1-4	NA	TGTGCCAGCAGCCCTCGCGGAGCTCAAAATGAAAAACTGTTTTTT	CASSPRGAQNEKLFF
NA	TRBV25-1	TRBJ1-1	NA	TGTGCCAGCAGTGAATATATTCTGGGGGCGAGGAACACTGAAGCTTTCTTT	CASSEYILGARNTEAFF
NA	TRBV7-9	TRBJ2-5	NA	TGTGCCAGCAGCAACCGATGGGGGCCCGAGACCCAGTACTTC	CASSNRWGPETQYF
NA	TRBV24-1	TRBJ2-1	TRBD2	TGTGCCACCAGTGAGGGGACTATCCGAAGAGAGCAGTTCTTC	CATSEGTIRREQFF
NA	TRBV6-1	TRBJ2-7	TRBD1	TGTGCCAGCAGTGAACCGGGACAGCACTACGAGCAGTACTTC	CASSEPGQHYEQYF
NA	TRBV6-2/TRBV6-3	TRBJ2-1	NA	TGTGCCAGCAGCATTAGCGGAAACAATGAGCAGTTCTTC	CASSISGNNEQFF
NA	TRBV6-6	TRBJ2-7	TRBD1	TGTGCCAGCAGTCACCGGGACAGGGGGCAGTACTTC	CASSHRDRGQYF
NA	TRBV5-1	TRBJ2-7	TRBD2	TGCGCCAGCAGCCCCTTGACTAGCGGCTACGAGCAGTACTTC	CASSPLTSGYEQYF
NA	TRBV5-1	TRBJ1-4	TRBD1	TGCGCCAGCAGCTTAGGGGGCCAGGAAAAACTGTTTTTT	CASSLGGQEKLFF
NA	TRBV28	TRBJ2-3	NA	TGTGCCAGTAGCCCCTACGCAGATACGCAGTATTTT	CASSPYADTQYF
NA	TRBV19	TRBJ2-6	NA	TGTGCCAGTAACCAGGATTCTGGGGCCAACGTCCTGACTTTC	CASNQDSGANVLTF
few	TRBV3-1/TRBV3-2	TRBJ2-1	NA	TGTGCCAGCAGCACGACTCCGGGACTCTCATACAATGAGCAGTTCTTC	CASSTTPGLSYNEQFF
NA	TRBV5-1	TRBJ1-3	NA	TGCGCCAGCAGTACGGGTTTCGACTCTGGAAACACCATATATTTT	CASSTGFDSGNTIYF
NA	TRBV9	TRBJ2-7	TRBD2	TGTGCCAGCAGCGTAGGGGGGAGCGGGAGGTCGTTAATTTACGAGCAGTACTTC	CASSVGGSGRSLIYEQYF
NA	TRBV2	TRBJ2-3	NA	TGTGCCAGCCAGGCAGGGGAACGGGGTACGCAGTATTTT	CASQAGERGTQYF
NA	TRBV6-1	TRBJ2-5	TRBD2	TGTGCCAGCAGTGAAATATTTACTAGCGGGAGCCTCGGGACCCAGTACTTC	CASSEIFTSGSLGTQYF
NA	TRBV5-6	TRBJ2-1	TRBD1	TGTGCCAGCAGCTTGGACAGGGGCTACAATGAGCAGTTCTTC	CASSLDRGYNEQFF
NA	TRBV23-1	TRBJ1-1	NA	TGCGCCAGCAGTCAATCGACAGGGAACACTGAAGCTTTCTTT	CASSQSTGNTEAFF
NA	TRBV7-3	TRBJ2-1	TRBD2	TGTGCCAGCAGCTCTAGGACTAGCGGAAGCCCCTACAATGAGCAGTTCTTC	CASSSRTSGSPYNEQFF
NA	TRBV2	TRBJ1-2	NA	TGTGCCAGCAGCCTAGAGAACTATGGCTACACCTTC	CASSLENYGYTF
NA	TRBV27	TRBJ1-5	NA	TGTGCCAGCAGTTTATATTCCGGGAATAGCAATCAGCCCCAGCATTTT	CASSLYSGNSNQPQHF
NA	TRBV5-4	TRBJ2-5	TRBD1	TGTGCCAGCAGCACCCGGACAGGGCAAGAGACCCAGTACTTC	CASSTRTGQETQYF
NA	TRBV11-2	TRBJ2-2	TRBD1	TGTGCCAGCAGCCCCTACAGGGGAAGGGACACCGGGGAGCTGTTTTTT	CASSPYRGRDTGELFF
NA	TRBV5-1	TRBJ2-2	TRBD1	TGCGCCAGCAGCCAACAGGGGGCGACCGGGGAGCTGTTTTTT	CASSQQGATGELFF
NA	TRBV7-9	TRBJ2-1	TRBD2	TGTGCCAGCAGTCAGGGACTAGATGAGCAGTTCTTC	CASSQGLDEQFF
few	TRBV6-2/TRBV6-3	TRBJ1-2	TRBD1	TGTGCCAGCAGTTACTCGATTAGCTGGGACAGGGTCGGCTATGGCTACACCTTC	CASSYSISWDRVGYGYTF
NA	TRBV12-5	TRBJ2-1	TRBD2	TGTGCTAGTGTCAATGGACTAGCGGGAGACAATGAGCAGTTCTTC	CASVNGLAGDNEQFF
NA	TRBV28	TRBJ2-7	TRBD1	TGTGCCAGCAGTTTTACCGGGACAGGGTCCGGCGAGCAGTACTTC	CASSFTGTGSGEQYF
NA	TRBV9	TRBJ2-1	NA	TGTGCCAGCAGCGTAGACGGGGGCAATGAGCAGTTCTTC	CASSVDGGNEQFF
NA	TRBV3-1/TRBV3-2	TRBJ1-1	NA	TGTGCCAGCAGCCAGATGGGCAGGGGAGCTTTCTTT	CASSQMGRGAFF
NA	TRBV28	TRBJ2-1	NA	TGTGCCAGCAGTTTATTCAGAAATCTCCAGGGGAATGAGCAGTTCTTC	CASSLFRNLQGNEQFF
NA	TRBV9	TRBJ2-1	NA	TGTGCCAGCAGCGTAGCAGGGCACCTAAACAATGAGCAGTTCTTC	CASSVAGHLNNEQFF
NA	TRBV19	TRBJ2-3	TRBD2	TGTGCCAGTAGTATAGGGGGACTAGCGGGAGATTATGGCACAGATACGCAGTATTTT	CASSIGGLAGDYGTDTQYF
NA	TRBV14	TRBJ2-1	TRBD1	TGTGCCAGCAGCCGGAGTGGACAGGGGAAGGGCAATGAGCAGTTCTTC	CASSRSGQGKGNEQFF
NA	TRBV13	TRBJ2-2	TRBD2	TGTGCCAGCAGCCACGGGATCAGAGCACTAGCGGGAGAACGTATAGGGCTGTTTTTT	CASSHGIRALAGERIGLFF
NA	TRBV7-2	TRBJ1-1	TRBD1	TGTGCCAGCAGCTTCAGACAGGGGAACACTGAAGCTTTCTTT	CASSFRQGNTEAFF
NA	TRBV5-1	TRBJ2-1	NA	TGCGCCAGCAGAGGAGGAGGGCGGTCGGGTAATGAGCAGTTCTTC	CASRGGGRSGNEQFF
NA	TRBV6-4	TRBJ2-2	TRBD2	TGTGCCAGCAGTGAGACTAGCGGGAGTGCCGGGGAGCTGTTTTTT	CASSETSGSAGELFF
NA	TRBV7-3	TRBJ2-3	NA	TGTGCCAGCAGCCGGACTGACACAGATACGCAGTATTTT	CASSRTDTDTQYF
NA	TRBV2	TRBJ2-7	TRBD1	TGTGCCAGCATACGGGACAGAGGCTCCTACGAGCAGTACTTC	CASIRDRGSYEQYF
NA	TRBV14	TRBJ2-7	TRBD2	TGTGCCAGCAGCCAAGACCTTCTTAGCGGGAGTAACTACGAGCAGTACTTC	CASSQDLLSGSNYEQYF
NA	TRBV27	TRBJ1-1	NA	TGTGCCAGCAGTTTAGTCGACAGCCAGGACGAAGCTTTCTTT	CASSLVDSQDEAFF
NA	TRBV5-1	TRBJ1-2	NA	TGCGCCAGCAGCTTGTCCGCAGGCCTGGTGGGCTACACCTTC	CASSLSAGLVGYTF
NA	TRBV30	TRBJ1-6	TRBD1	TGTGCCTGCCGCCGCGGGTTGACAGGGGTTAATTCACCCCTCCACTTT	CACRRGLTGVNSPLHF
NA	TRBV7-9	TRBJ2-5	NA	TGTGCCAGCAGCTTAGGGCAGGGCAACCAAGAGACCCAGTACTTC	CASSLGQGNQETQYF